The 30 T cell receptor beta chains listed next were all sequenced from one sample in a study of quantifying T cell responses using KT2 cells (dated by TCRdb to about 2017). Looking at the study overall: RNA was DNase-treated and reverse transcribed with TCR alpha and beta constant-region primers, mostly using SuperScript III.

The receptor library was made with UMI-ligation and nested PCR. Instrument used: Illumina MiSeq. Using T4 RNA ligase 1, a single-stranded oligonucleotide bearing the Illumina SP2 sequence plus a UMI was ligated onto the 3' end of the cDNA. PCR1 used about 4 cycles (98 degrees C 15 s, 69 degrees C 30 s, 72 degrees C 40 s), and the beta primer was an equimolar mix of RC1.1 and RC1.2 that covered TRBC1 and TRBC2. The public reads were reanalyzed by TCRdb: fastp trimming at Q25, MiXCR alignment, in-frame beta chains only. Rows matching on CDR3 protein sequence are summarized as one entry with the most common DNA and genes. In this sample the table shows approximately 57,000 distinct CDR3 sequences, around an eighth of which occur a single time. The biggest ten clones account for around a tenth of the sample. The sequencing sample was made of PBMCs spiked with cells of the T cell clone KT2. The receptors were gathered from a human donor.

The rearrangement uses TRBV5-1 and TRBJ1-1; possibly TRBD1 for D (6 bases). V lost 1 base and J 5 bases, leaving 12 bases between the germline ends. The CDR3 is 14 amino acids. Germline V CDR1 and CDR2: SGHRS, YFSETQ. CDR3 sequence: CASSLIGGETEAFF. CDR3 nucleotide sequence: TGCGCCAGCAGCTTGATAGGGGGAGAGACTGAAGCTTTCTTT.

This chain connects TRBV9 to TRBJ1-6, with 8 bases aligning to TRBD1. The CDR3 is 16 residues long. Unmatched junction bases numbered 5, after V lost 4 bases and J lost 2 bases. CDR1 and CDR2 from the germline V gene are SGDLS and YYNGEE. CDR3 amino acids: CASSPGQGAYNSPLHF. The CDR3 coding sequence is TGTGCCAGCAGCCCAGGACAGGGTGCCTATAATTCACCCCTCCACTTT. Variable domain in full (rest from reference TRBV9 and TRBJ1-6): DSGVTQTPKHLITATGQRVTLRCSPRSGDLSVYWYQQSLDQGLQFLIQYYNGEERAKGNILERFSAQQFPDLHSELNLSSLELGDSALYFCASSPGQGAYNSPLHFGNGTRLTVT.

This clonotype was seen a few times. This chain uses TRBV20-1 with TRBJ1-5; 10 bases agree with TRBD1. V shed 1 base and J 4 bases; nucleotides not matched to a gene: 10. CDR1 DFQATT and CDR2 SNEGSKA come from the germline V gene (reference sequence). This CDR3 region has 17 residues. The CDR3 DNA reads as TGCAGTGCTAGAGGTAACCGGGACAGGGGTGCGAATCAGCCCCAGCATTTT. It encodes CSARGNRDRGANQPQHF.

The CDR3 DNA reads TGTGCCAGCAGTCAAGGTGGTGTGAACACTGAAGCTTTCTTT. Protein sequence: CASSQGGVNTEAFF. This chain connects TRBV6-2 or TRBV6-3 to TRBJ1-1; D uncertain. From germline, CDR1 is MNHEY and CDR2 SVGEGT. The CDR3 is 14 amino acids. Trimming shortened V by 5 bases and J by 0 bases, and 10 bases separated the two germline ends.

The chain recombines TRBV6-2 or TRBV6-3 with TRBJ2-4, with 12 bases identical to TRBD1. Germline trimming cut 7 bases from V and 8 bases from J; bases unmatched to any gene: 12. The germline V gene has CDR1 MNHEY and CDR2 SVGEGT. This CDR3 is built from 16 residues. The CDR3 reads CASTPRGQGARDIQYF. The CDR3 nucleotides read TGTGCCAGCACCCCACGGGGACAGGGGGCGAGGGACATTCAGTACTTC.

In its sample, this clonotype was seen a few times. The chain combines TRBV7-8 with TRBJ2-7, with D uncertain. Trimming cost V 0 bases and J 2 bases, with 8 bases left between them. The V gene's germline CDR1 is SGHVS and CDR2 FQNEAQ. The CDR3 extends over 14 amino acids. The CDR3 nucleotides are TGTGCCAGCAGCTTAGCCGGGTCCACCTACGAGCAGTACTTC. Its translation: CASSLAGSTYEQYF.

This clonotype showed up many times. The CDR3 loop reads CSATLGGSYNEQFF. The CDR3 DNA is TGCAGTGCTACCCTAGGGGGCTCCTACAATGAGCAGTTCTTC. The J gene is TRBJ2-1, the V gene TRBV20-1, with a tentative D call TRBD1 (6 bases). The CDR3 runs to 14 residues. V lost 4 bases and J 0 bases, leaving 10 bases between the germline ends. Germline V gives CDR1 DFQATT, CDR2 SNEGSKA (reference sequence).

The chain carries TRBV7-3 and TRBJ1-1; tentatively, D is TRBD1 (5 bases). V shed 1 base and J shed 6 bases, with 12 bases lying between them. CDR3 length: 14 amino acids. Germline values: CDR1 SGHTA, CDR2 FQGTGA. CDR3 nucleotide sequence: TGTGCCAGCAGCTTAAGCATCGGGGACGCTGAAGCTTTCTTT. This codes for CASSLSIGDAEAFF.

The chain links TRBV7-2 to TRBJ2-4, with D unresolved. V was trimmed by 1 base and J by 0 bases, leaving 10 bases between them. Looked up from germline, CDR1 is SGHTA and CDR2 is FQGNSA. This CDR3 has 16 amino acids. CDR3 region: CASSLGETAAKNIQYF. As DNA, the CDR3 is TGTGCCAGCAGCTTAGGCGAGACGGCAGCCAAAAACATTCAGTACTTC.

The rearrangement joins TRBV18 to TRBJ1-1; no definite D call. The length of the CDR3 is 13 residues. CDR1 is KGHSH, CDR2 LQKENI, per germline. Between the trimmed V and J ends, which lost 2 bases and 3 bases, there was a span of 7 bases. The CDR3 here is CASSPGVDTEAFF. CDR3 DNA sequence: TGTGCCAGCTCACCAGGGGTTGACACTGAAGCTTTCTTT.

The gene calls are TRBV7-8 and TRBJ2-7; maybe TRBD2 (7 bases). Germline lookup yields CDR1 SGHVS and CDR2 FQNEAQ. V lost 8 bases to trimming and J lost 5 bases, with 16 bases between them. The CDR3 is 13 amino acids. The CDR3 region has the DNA TGTGCCAGCTCACCGGGGGGCGGCGACGAGCAGTACTTC. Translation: CASSPGGGDEQYF. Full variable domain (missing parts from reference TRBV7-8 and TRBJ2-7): GAGVSQSPRYKVAKRGQDVALRCDPISGHVSLFWYQQALGQGPEFLTYFQNEAQLDKSGLPSDRFFAERPEGSVSTLKIQRTQQEDSAVYLCASSPGGGDEQYFGPGTRLTVT.

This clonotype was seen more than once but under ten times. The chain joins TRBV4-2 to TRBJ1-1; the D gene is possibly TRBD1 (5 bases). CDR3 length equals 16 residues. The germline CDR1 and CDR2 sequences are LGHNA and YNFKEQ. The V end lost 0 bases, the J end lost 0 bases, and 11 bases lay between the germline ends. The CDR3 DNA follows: TGTGCCAGCAGCCAAGATACAGGACGGCTGAACACTGAAGCTTTCTTT. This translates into CASSQDTGRLNTEAFF.

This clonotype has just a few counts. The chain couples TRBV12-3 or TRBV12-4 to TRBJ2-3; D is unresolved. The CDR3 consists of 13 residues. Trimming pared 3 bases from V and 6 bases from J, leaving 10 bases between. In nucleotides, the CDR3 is TGTGCCAGCAGTTTTAGGGTCAAGGATACGCAGTATTTT. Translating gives CASSFRVKDTQYF.

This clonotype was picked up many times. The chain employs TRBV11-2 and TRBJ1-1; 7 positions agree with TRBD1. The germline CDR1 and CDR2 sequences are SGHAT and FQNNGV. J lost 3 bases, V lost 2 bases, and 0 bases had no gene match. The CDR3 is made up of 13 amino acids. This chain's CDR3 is CASSLRGHTEAFF. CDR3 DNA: TGTGCCAGCAGCTTAAGGGGGCACACTGAAGCTTTCTTT.

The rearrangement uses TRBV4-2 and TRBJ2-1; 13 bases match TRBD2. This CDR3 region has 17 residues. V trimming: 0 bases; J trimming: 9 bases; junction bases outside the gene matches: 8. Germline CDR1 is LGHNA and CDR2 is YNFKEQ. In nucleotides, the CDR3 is TGTGCCAGCAGCCAAGAAACTAGCGGGGGGGCCTTTAGTGAGCAGTTCTTC. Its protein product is CASSQETSGGAFSEQFF.

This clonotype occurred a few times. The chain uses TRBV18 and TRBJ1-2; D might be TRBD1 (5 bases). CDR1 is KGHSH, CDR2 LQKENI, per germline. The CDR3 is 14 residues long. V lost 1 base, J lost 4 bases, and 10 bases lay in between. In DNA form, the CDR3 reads TGTGCCAGCTCACCACTTGACAGCTCCTATGGCTACACCTTC. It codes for CASSPLDSSYGYTF.

The CDR3 here is CASRVNEQFF. The CDR3 DNA reads as TGTGCCAGCCGAGTCAATGAGCAGTTCTTC. This chain uses TRBV27 with TRBJ2-1; D not certain. The CDR3 spans 10 residues. From germline, CDR1 is MNHEY and CDR2 SMNVEV (reference sequence). With 8 bases removed from V and 6 bases from J, the gap between germline ends came to 5 bases.

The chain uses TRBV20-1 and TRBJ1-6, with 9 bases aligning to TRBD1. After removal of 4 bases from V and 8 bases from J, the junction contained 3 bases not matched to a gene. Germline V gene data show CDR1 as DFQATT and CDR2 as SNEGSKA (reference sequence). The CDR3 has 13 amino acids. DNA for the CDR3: TGCAGTGCTAAGACAGGGGGGGATTCACCCCTCCACTTT. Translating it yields CSAKTGGDSPLHF.

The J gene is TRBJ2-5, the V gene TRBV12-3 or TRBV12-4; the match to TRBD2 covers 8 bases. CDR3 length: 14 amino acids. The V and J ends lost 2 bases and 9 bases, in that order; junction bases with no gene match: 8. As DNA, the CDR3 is TGTGCCAGCAGTTTATCTCACGGGGGGGGTCCCCAGTACTTC. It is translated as CASSLSHGGGPQYF.

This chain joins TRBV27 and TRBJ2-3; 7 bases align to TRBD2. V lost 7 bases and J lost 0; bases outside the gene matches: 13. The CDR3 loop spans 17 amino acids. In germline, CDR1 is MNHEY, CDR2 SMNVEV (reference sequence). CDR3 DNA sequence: TGTGCCAGCACTACCTGGGGGGGATCGTCAAGCACAGATACGCAGTATTTT. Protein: CASTTWGGSSSTDTQYF.

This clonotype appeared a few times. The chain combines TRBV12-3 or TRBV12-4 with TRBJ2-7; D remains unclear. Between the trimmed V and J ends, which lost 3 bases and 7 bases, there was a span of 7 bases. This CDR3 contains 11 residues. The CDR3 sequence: CASSFLGEQYF. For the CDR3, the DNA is TGTGCCAGCAGTTTCCTCGGTGAGCAGTACTTC.

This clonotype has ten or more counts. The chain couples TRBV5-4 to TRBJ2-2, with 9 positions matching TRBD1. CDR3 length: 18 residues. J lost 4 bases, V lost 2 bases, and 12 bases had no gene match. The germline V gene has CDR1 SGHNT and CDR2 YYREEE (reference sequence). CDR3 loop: CASSFLSEGQGVTGELFF. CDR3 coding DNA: TGTGCCAGCAGCTTTCTTTCAGAGGGACAGGGTGTCACCGGGGAGCTGTTTTTT.

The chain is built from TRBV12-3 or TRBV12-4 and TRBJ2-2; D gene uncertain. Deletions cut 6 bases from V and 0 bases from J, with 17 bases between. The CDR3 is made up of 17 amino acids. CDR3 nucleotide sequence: TGTGCCAGCAGCCGCGTCGGGTTCCCCGCGAACACCGGGGAGCTGTTTTTT. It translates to CASSRVGFPANTGELFF.

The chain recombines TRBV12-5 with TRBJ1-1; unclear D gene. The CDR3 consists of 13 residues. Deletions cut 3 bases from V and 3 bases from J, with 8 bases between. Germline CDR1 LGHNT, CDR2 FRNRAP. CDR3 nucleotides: TGTGCTAGTGGTTTATCCGGTTACACTGAAGCTTTCTTT. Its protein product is CASGLSGYTEAFF.

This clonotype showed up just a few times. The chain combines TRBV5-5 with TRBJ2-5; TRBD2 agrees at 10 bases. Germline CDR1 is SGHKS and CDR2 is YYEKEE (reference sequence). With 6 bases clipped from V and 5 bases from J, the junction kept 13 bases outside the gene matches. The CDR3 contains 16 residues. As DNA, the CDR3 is TGTGCCAGCACCCTGTGGGGAGCGGGGGGGGATGAGACCCAGTACTTC. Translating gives CASTLWGAGGDETQYF.

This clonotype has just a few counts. CDR3 sequence reads: CASSRGQGPHIYGYTF. The CDR3 coding sequence is TGTGCCAGCAGTCGGGGACAGGGACCACATATCTATGGCTACACCTTC. The J gene is TRBJ1-2, the V gene TRBV6-2 or TRBV6-3; 9 bases agree with TRBD1. The CDR3 is made up of 16 amino acids. The junction had 11 bases not matched to a gene; V was cut back by 5 bases and J by 4 bases. Germline V gene lookup returns CDR1 MNHEY and CDR2 SVGEGT.

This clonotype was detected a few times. In DNA form, the CDR3 reads TGTGCCAGCAGCCCTACCGGGACAGGCAATCAGCCCCAGCATTTT. Protein: CASSPTGTGNQPQHF. The chain carries TRBV7-9 and TRBJ1-5; 7 bases are shared with TRBD1. The CDR3 is 15 residues long. Looked up from germline, CDR1 is SEHNR and CDR2 is FQNEAQ (reference sequence). Trimming at V came to 5 bases and at J to 2 bases, leaving 6 bases not matched to a gene.

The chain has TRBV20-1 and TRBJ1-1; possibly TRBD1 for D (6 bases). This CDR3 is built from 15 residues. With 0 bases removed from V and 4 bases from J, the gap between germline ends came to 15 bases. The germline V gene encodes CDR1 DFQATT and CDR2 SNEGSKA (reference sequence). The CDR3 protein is CSAREVRGARTEAFF. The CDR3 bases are TGCAGTGCTAGAGAAGTACGGGGGGCGCGCACTGAAGCTTTCTTT.

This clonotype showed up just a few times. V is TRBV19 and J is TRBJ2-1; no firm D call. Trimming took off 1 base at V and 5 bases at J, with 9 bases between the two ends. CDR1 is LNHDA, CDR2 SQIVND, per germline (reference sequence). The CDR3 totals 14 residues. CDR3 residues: CASSIAGRNNEQFF. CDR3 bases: TGTGCCAGTAGTATAGCTGGTCGGAACAATGAGCAGTTCTTC.

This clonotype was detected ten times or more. CDR3 DNA: TGTGCCAGCAGCGCCGCCGGGACTAGCTCTACTGAGCAGTTCTTC. Protein: CASSAAGTSSTEQFF. The gene calls are TRBV6-5 and TRBJ2-1, with 9 bases matching TRBD2. CDR3 size: 15 residues. Germline values: CDR1 MNHEY, CDR2 SVGAGI. The V and J ends lost 6 bases and 9 bases, in that order; junction bases with no gene match: 12.